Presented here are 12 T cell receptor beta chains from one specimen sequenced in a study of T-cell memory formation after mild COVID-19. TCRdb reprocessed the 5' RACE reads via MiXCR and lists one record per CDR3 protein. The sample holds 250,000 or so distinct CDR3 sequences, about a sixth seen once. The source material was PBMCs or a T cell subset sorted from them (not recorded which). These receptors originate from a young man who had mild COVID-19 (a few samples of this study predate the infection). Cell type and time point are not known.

The CDR3 DNA is TGTGCCAGCAGCTTAGCGCCGGGCATGGTGGATTCACCCCTCCACTTT. Encoded protein: CASSLAPGMVDSPLHF. The chain couples TRBV13 to TRBJ1-6, with D hard to call. The CDR3 consists of 16 residues. The V gene's germline CDR1 is PRHDT and CDR2 FYEKMQ (reference sequence). V was clipped by 1 base and J by 8 bases, with 15 bases between them. The full variable domain, rest sourced from reference TRBV13 and TRBJ1-6, is AAGVIQSPRHLIKEKRETATLKCYPIPRHDTVYWYQQGPGQDPQFLISFYEKMQSDKGSIPDRFSAQQFSDYHSELNMSSLELGDSALYFCASSLAPGMVDSPLHFGNGTRLTVT.

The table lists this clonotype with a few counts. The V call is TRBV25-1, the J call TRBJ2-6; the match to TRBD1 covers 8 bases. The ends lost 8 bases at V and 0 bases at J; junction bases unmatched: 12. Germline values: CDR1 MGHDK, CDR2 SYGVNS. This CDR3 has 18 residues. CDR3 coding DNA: TGTGCCAGCCACGATACGACAGGGGACCCCTCTGGGGCCAACGTCCTGACTTTC. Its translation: CASHDTTGDPSGANVLTF.

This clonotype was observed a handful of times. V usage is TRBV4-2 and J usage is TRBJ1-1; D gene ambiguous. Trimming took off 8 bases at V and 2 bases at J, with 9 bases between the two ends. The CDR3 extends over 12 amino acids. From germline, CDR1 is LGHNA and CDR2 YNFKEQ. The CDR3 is CASSIDNTEAFF. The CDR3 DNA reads TGTGCCAGCTCGATAGATAACACTGAAGCTTTCTTT.

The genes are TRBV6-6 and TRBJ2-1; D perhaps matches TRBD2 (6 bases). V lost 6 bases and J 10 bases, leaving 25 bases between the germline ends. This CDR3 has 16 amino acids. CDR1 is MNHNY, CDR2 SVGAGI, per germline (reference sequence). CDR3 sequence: CASRSSGTRESTEQFF. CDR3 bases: TGTGCCAGCAGAAGCTCCGGGACTCGTGAATCGACCGAGCAGTTCTTC.

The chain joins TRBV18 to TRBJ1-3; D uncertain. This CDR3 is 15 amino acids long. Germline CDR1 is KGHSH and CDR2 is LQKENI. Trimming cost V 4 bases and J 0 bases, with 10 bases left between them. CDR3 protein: CASSLMDVSGNTIYF. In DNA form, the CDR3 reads TGTGCCAGCTCACTGATGGATGTCTCTGGAAACACCATATATTTT. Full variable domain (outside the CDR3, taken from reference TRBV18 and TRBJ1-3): NAGVMQNPRHLVRRRGQEARLRCSPMKGHSHVYWYRQLPEEGLKFMVYLQKENIIDESGMPKERFSAEFPKEGPSILRIQQVVRGDSAAYFCASSLMDVSGNTIYFGEGSWLTVV.

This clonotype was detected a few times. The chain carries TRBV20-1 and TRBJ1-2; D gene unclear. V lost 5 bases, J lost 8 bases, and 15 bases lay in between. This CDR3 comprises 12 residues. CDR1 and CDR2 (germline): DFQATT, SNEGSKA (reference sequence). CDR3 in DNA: TGCAGTGCTCGGGCGCCTTTCGGCGGCTACACCTTC. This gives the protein CSARAPFGGYTF.

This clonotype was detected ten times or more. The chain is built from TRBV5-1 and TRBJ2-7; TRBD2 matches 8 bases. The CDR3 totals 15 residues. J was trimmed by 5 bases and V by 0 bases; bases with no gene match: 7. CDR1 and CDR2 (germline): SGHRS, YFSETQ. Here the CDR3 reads CASSLVLGGGNEQYF. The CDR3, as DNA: TGCGCCAGCAGCTTGGTCCTCGGCGGGGGGAACGAGCAGTACTTC.

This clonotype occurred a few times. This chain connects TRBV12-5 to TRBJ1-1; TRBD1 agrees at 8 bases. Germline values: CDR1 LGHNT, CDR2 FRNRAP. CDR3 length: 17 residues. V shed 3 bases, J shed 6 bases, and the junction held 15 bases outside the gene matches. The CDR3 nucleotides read TGTGCTAGTGGTTTAACCCCAGGGGGCTGGTCGGGGCCTGAAGCTTTCTTT. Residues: CASGLTPGGWSGPEAFF. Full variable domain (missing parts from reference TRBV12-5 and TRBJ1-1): DARVTQTPRHKVTEMGQEVTMRCQPILGHNTVFWYRQTMMQGLELLAYFRNRAPLDDSGMPKDRFSAEMPDATLATLKIQPSEPRDSAVYFCASGLTPGGWSGPEAFFGQGTRLTVV.

The CDR3 here is CASIMGLGAGDTQYF. The CDR3 DNA sequence: TGTGCCAGCATTATGGGTTTAGGGGCTGGTGATACGCAGTATTTT. This chain connects TRBV25-1 to TRBJ2-3; a weak D match, TRBD1 (5 bases). V was shortened by 7 bases and J by 6 bases, with 20 bases between the two germline ends. The CDR3 sequence is 15 residues long. Germline V lookup: CDR1 MGHDK, CDR2 SYGVNS.

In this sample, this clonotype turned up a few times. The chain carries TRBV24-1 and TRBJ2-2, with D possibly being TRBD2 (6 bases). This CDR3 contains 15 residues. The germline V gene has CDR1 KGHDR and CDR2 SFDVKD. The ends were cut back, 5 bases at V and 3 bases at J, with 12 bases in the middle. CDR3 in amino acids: CATSGAGGYTGELFF. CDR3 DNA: TGTGCCACCAGTGGGGCCGGGGGTTACACCGGGGAGCTGTTTTTT.

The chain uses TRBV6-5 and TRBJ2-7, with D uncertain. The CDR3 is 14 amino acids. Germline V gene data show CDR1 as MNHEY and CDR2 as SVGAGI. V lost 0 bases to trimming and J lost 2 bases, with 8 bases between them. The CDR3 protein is CASSYSTKTYEQYF. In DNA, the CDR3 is TGTGCCAGCAGTTACTCGACGAAAACCTACGAGCAGTACTTC.

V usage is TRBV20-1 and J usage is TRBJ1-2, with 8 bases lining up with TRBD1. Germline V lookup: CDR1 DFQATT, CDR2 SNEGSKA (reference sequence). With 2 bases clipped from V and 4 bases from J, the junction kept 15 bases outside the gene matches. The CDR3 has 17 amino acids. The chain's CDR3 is CSARQDRAFSRSYGYTF. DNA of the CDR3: TGCAGTGCTAGACAGGACAGGGCTTTCTCTCGTAGCTATGGCTACACCTTC.